The 16 T cell receptor beta chains in this list originate from one sample, sequenced in a study of cytomegalovirus exposure and HLA in healthy donors. The study ran its PCR with 60 Vbeta and 13 Jbeta primers. Some clones are missing from TCRdb's copy, which holds only in-frame ones; the method was immunoSEQ multiplex PCR. The repertoire includes 95,000 to 150,000 clones, more than 65% of them detected once, and 9.5% to 15% sits in the top ten. The sequenced sample consisted of PBMCs. The receptors were gathered from a woman in her thirties or forties in good health and CMV-seropositive.

The V gene is TRBV6-1, the J gene TRBJ1-5; D might be TRBD1 (5 bases). In germline, CDR1 is MNHNS, CDR2 SASEGT. V gave up 7 bases and J gave up 9 bases, with 13 bases separating them. The CDR3 extends over 12 amino acids. The CDR3 loop is CASKTDLRPQHF. The CDR3, as DNA: TGTGCCAGCAAGACAGACCTGAGGCCCCAGCATTTT.

V is TRBV11-2 and J is TRBJ2-3; 7 bases are a match to TRBD2. CDR1 is SGHAT, CDR2 FQNNGV, per germline. The CDR3 is 12 amino acids. V dropped 1 base and J dropped 11; count of bases not matched to a gene: 3. The CDR3 DNA reads as TGTGCCAGCAGCTTAGGCGGGAGTTTGCAGTATTTT. This codes for CASSLGGSLQYF.

The rearrangement uses TRBV2 and TRBJ2-5, with 7 bases that match TRBD2. From germline, CDR1 is SNHLY and CDR2 FYNNEI. CDR3 length: 14 amino acids. V lost 0 bases to trimming and J lost 5 bases; unmatched junction nucleotides: 3. CDR3 DNA: TGTGCCAGCAGTGAAGCGCTCGGGGGGGAGACCCAGTACTTC. Translated: CASSEALGGETQYF.

The sample holds a few counts of this clone. The chain has TRBV14 and TRBJ1-3; no definite D call. The CDR3 loop spans 13 amino acids. Trimming shortened V by 1 base and J by 9 bases, and 10 bases separated the two germline ends. The germline CDR1 and CDR2 sequences are SGHDN and FVKESK. The CDR3 is CASSQARGGTIYF. CDR3 nucleotide sequence: TGTGCCAGCAGCCAAGCTCGTGGAGGCACCATATATTTT.

The chain joins TRBV27 to TRBJ2-2, with 15 positions matching TRBD2. V shed 5 bases, J shed 4 bases, and the junction held 11 bases outside the gene matches. Germline-derived CDR1 and CDR2 are MNHEY and SMNVEV (reference sequence). The CDR3 runs to 19 residues. The CDR3 spells CASSRTSGRALVGTGELFF. The CDR3 DNA reads as TGTGCCAGCAGTAGGACTAGCGGGAGGGCCCTCGTGGGCACCGGGGAGCTGTTTTTT.

The chain links TRBV5-1 to TRBJ1-1; 8 bases map to TRBD1. The CDR3 runs to 18 residues. Trimming removed 0 bases from V and 0 bases from J; junction bases left unmatched: 10. From germline, CDR1 is SGHRS and CDR2 YFSETQ. CDR3 coding DNA: TGCGCCAGCAGCTTGGACAGGGCAGGGGGCAATTTGAACACTGAAGCTTTCTTT. Amino acid sequence: CASSLDRAGGNLNTEAFF.

V usage is TRBV19 and J usage is TRBJ2-7; 8 bases are a match to TRBD2. V dropped 5 bases and J dropped 3; count of bases not matched to a gene: 9. This CDR3 has 15 amino acids. CDR1 and CDR2 from the germline V gene are LNHDA and SQIVND (reference sequence). CDR3 DNA sequence: TGTGCCAGTAGTGTGAAAGCGGGAGAGATCTACGAGCAGTACTTC. Protein product: CASSVKAGEIYEQYF.

The chain couples TRBV27 to TRBJ2-7; tentatively, D is TRBD1 (7 bases). CDR3 length: 14 amino acids. The V gene's germline CDR1 is MNHEY and CDR2 SMNVEV (reference sequence). V lost 4 bases and J 3 bases, leaving 13 bases between the germline ends. Here the CDR3 reads CASSSGGLYYEQYF. In nucleotides, the CDR3 is TGTGCCAGCAGTTCAGGGGGACTTTACTACGAGCAGTACTTC.

The V call is TRBV11-3, the J call TRBJ2-1; D perhaps matches TRBD2 (6 bases). This CDR3 has 14 residues. Germline V gene lookup returns CDR1 SGHNT and CDR2 YENEEA. Trimming cost V 5 bases and J 7 bases, with 15 bases left between them. CDR3 in DNA: TGTGCCAGCAGCCGTAGGACTGCGGGGAATGAGCAGTTCTTC. The encoded protein is CASSRRTAGNEQFF.

With regard to this clone: The sample has other DNA sequences that encode this CDR3 too. The chain carries TRBV5-1 and TRBJ2-7; tentatively, D is TRBD1 (5 bases). The CDR3 has 14 amino acids. The germline V gene encodes CDR1 SGHRS and CDR2 YFSETQ. V gave up 2 bases and J gave up 0 bases, with 9 bases separating them. This CDR3 reads CASSLDRYSYEQYF. The CDR3, as DNA: TGCGCCAGCAGCTTAGACAGATACTCCTACGAGCAGTACTTC.

This chain links TRBV7-7 with TRBJ2-4; no definite D call. The CDR3 has 15 amino acids. Trimming cost V 1 base and J 3 bases, with 10 bases left between them. From germline, CDR1 is SSHAT and CDR2 FNYEAQ (reference sequence). The CDR3 protein is CASSLVPGGKNIQYF. The CDR3 nucleotides are TGTGCCAGCAGCTTAGTTCCGGGTGGCAAAAACATTCAGTACTTC. The full variable domain, with the rest looked up from reference TRBV7-7 and TRBJ2-4, is GAGVSQSPRYKVTKRGQDVTLRCDPISSHATLYWYQQALGQGPEFLTYFNYEAQPDKSGLPSDRFSAERPEGSISTLTIQRTEQRDSAMYRCASSLVPGGKNIQYFGAGTRLSVL.

This chain connects TRBV11-2 to TRBJ2-7; D possibly corresponds to TRBD1 (6 bases). This CDR3 has 14 amino acids. The germline CDR1 and CDR2 sequences are SGHAT and FQNNGV. The V and J ends lost 5 bases and 4 bases respectively, with 15 bases between them. CDR3: CASSTRDTLYEQYF. The DNA for the CDR3 is TGTGCCAGCAGCACCCGGGACACCCTTTACGAGCAGTACTTC.

This chain joins TRBV28 and TRBJ2-7, with 10 bases that match TRBD2. CDR1 and CDR2 (germline): MDHEN, SYDVKM. CDR3 length: 15 amino acids. J gave up 5 bases and V 6 bases, and 10 bases lay outside the gene matches. The CDR3 nucleotides are TGTGCCAGCAGATTCTTCGGGACTAGCGTGAACGAGCAGTACTTC. This sequence encodes CASRFFGTSVNEQYF.

The chain recombines TRBV19 with TRBJ2-1, with 15 positions matching TRBD2. J was trimmed by 0 bases and V by 5 bases; bases with no gene match: 17. The CDR3 is made up of 22 amino acids. In germline, CDR1 is LNHDA, CDR2 SQIVND (reference sequence). CDR3 coding DNA: TGTGCCAGTAGTCGACGGGAGCCCGGGACTAGCGGGAGGCATAACTCCTACAATGAGCAGTTCTTC. This sequence encodes CASSRREPGTSGRHNSYNEQFF.

The rearrangement joins TRBV4-1 to TRBJ2-1; 9 bases map to TRBD2. With V trimmed by 1 base and J by 1 base, 2 bases remained unmatched. The CDR3 has 16 amino acids. Per germline, CDR1 MGHRA and CDR2 YSYEKL. The CDR3 DNA reads TGCGCCAGCAGCCAAGGTAGCGGGAGTTCCTACAATGAGCAGTTCTTC. Amino acid sequence: CASSQGSGSSYNEQFF.

The genes are TRBV6-1 and TRBJ1-1; the D gene is possibly TRBD1 (6 bases). Looked up from germline, CDR1 is MNHNS and CDR2 is SASEGT. This CDR3 has 12 amino acids. The V and J ends lost 9 bases and 4 bases respectively, with 12 bases between them. CDR3 sequence: CASYREGTEAFF. CDR3 in DNA: TGTGCCAGTTACAGGGAAGGCACTGAAGCTTTCTTT.